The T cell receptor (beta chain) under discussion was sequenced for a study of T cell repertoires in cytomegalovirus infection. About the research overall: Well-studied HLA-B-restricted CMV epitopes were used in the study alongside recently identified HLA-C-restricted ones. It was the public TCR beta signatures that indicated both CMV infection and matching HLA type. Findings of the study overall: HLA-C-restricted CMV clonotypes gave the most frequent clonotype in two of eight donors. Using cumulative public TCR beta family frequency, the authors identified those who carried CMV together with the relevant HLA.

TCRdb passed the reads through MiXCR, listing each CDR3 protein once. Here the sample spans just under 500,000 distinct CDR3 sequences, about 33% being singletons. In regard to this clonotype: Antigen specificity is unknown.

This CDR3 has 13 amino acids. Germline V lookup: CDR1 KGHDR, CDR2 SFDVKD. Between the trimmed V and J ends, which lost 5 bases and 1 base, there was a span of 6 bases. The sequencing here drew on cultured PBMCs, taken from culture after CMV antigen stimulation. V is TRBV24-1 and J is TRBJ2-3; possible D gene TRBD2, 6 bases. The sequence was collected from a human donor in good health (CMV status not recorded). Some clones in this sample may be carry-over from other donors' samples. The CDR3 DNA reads TGTGCCACCAGTGCTAGCGGCACAGATACGCAGTATTTT. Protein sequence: CATSASGTDTQYF.